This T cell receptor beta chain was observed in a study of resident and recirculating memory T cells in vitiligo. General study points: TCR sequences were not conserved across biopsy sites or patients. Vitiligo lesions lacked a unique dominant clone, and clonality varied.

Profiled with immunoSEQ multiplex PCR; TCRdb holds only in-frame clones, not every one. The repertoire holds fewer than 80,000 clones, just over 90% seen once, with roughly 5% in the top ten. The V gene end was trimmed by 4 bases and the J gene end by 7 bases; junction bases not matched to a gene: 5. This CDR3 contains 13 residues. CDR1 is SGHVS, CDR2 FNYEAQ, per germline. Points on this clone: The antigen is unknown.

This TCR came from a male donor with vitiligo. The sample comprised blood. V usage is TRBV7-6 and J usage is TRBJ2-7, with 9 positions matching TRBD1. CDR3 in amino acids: CASSSDRGGEQYF. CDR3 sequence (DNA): TGTGCCAGCAGCTCGGACAGGGGAGGGGAGCAGTACTTC.